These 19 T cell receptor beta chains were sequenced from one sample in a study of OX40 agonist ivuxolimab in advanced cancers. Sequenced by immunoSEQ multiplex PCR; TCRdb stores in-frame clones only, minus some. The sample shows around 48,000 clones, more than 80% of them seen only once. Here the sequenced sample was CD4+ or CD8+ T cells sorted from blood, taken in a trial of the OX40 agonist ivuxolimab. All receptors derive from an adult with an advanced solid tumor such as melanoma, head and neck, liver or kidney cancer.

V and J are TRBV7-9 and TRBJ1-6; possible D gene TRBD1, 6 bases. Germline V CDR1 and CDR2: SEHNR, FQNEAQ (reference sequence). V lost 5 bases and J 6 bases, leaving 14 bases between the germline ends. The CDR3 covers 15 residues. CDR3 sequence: CASSPRQVTNSPLHF. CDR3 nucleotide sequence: TGTGCCAGCAGCCCCCGACAGGTGACTAATTCACCCCTCCACTTT. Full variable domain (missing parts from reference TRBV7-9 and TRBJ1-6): DTGVSQNPRHKITKRGQNVTFRCDPISEHNRLYWYRQTLGQGPEFLTYFQNEAQLEKSRLLSDRFSAERPKGSFSTLEIQRTEQGDSAMYLCASSPRQVTNSPLHFGNGTRLTVT.

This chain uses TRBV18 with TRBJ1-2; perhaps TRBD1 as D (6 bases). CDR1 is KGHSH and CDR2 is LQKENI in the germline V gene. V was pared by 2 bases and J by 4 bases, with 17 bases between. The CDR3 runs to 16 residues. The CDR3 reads CASSPNSRGYGYGYTF. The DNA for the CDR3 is TGTGCCAGCTCACCAAATAGCAGGGGATATGGCTATGGCTACACCTTC.

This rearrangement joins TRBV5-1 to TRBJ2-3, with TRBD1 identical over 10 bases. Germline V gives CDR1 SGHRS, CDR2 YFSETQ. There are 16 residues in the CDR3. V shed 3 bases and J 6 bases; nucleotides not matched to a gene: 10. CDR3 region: CASSSWDRGGGDTQYF. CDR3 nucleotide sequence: TGCGCCAGCAGCTCCTGGGACAGGGGTGGTGGCGATACGCAGTATTTT. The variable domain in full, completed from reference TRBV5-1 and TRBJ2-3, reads KAGVTQTPRYLIKTRGQQVTLSCSPISGHRSVSWYQQTPGQGLQFLFEYFSETQRNKGNFPGRFSGRQFSNSRSEMNVSTLELGDSALYLCASSSWDRGGGDTQYFGPGTRLTVL.

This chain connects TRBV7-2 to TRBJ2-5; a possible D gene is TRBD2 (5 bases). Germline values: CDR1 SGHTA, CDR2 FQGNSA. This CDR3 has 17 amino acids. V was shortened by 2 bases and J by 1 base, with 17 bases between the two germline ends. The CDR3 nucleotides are TGTGCCAGCAGCTTAAACCCGAGGGTTTCTGTCCAAGAGACCCAGTACTTC. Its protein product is CASSLNPRVSVQETQYF.

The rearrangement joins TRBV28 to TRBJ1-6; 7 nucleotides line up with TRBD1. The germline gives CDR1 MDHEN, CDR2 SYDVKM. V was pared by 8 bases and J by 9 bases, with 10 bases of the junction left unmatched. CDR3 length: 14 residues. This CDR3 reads CASSDRLRGSPLHF. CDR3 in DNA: TGTGCCAGCTCGGACAGGCTAAGGGGTTCACCCCTCCACTTT.

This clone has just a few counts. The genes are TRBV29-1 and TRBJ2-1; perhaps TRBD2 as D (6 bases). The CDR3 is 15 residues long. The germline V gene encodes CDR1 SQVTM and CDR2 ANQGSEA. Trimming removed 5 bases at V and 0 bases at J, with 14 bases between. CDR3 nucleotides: TGCAGCGTTCTTGACTGGGGGGTCTCCTACAATGAGCAGTTCTTC. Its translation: CSVLDWGVSYNEQFF.

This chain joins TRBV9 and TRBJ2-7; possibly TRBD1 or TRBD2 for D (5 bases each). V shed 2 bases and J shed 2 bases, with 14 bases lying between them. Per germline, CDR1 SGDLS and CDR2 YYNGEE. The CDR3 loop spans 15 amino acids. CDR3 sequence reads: CASSVTGTATYEQYF. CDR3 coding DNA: TGTGCCAGCAGCGTGACCGGGACCGCCACCTACGAGCAGTACTTC.

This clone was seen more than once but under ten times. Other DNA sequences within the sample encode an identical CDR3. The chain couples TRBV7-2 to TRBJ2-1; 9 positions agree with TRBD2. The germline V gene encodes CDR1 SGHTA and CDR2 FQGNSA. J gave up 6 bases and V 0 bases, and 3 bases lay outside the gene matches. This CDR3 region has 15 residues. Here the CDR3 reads CASSLALAGSNEQFF. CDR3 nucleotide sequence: TGTGCCAGCAGCTTAGCTCTAGCGGGGTCCAATGAGCAGTTCTTC.

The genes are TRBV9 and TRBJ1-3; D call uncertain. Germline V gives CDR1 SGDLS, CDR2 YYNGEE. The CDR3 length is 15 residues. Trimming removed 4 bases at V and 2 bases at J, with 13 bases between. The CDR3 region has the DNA TGTGCCAGCAGCACTAGGGCTGCGGCTGGAAACACCATATATTTT. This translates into CASSTRAAAGNTIYF.

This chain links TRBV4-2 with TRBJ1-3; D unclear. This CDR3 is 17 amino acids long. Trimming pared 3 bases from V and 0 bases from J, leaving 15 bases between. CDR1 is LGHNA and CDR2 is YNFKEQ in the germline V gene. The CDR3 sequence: CASSHAVGVLSGNTIYF. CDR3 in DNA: TGTGCCAGCAGCCATGCCGTCGGCGTCCTCTCTGGAAACACCATATATTTT.

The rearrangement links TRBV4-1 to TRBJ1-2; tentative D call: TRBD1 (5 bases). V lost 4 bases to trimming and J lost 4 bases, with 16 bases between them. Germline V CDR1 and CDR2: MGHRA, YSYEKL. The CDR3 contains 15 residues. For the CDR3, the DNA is TGCGCCAGCAGCCTCGAGACAGTCCTCCCCTATGGCTACACCTTC. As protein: CASSLETVLPYGYTF.

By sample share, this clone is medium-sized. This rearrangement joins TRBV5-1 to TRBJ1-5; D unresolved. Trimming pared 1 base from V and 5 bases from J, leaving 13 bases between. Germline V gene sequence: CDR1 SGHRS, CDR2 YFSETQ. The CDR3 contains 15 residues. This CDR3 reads CASSLSGVRDQPQHF. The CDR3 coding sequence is TGCGCCAGCAGCTTGAGCGGAGTCAGAGATCAGCCCCAGCATTTT.

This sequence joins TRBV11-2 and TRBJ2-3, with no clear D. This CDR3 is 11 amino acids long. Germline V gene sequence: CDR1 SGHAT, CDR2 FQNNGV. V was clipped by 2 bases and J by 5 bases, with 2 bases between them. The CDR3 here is CASSLKDTQYF. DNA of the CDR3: TGTGCCAGCAGCTTAAAAGATACGCAGTATTTT. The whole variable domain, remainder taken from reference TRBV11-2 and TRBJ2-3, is EAGVAQSPRYKIIEKRQSVAFWCNPISGHATLYWYQQILGQGPKLLIQFQNNGVVDDSQLPKDRFSAERLKGVDSTLKIQPAKLEDSAVYLCASSLKDTQYFGPGTRLTVL.

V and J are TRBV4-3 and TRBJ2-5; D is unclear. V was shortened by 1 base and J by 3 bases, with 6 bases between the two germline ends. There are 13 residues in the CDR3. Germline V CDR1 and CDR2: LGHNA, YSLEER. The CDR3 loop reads CASSQVQKETQYF. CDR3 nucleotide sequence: TGCGCCAGCAGCCAAGTTCAGAAAGAGACCCAGTACTTC.

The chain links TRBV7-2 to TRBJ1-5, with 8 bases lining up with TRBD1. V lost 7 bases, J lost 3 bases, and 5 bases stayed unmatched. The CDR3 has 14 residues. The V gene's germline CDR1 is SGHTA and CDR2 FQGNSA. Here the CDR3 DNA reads TGTGCCAGCACCTTGACAGGGGTCAATCAGCCCCAGCATTTT. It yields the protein CASTLTGVNQPQHF.

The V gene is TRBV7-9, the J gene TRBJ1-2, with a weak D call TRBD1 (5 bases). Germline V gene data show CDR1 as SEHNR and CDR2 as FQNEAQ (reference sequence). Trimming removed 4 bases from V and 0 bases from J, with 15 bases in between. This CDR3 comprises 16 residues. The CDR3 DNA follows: TGTGCCAGCAGCTCGAGGGGACCGTACGCTAACTATGGCTACACCTTC. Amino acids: CASSSRGPYANYGYTF.

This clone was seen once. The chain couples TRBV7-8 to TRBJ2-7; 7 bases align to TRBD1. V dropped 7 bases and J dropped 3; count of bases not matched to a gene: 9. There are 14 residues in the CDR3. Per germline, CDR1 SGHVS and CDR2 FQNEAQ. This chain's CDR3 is CASTFRDSFYEQYF. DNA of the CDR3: TGTGCCAGCACGTTCCGGGACAGCTTCTACGAGCAGTACTTC. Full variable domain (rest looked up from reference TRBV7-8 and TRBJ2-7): GAGVSQSPRYKVAKRGQDVALRCDPISGHVSLFWYQQALGQGPEFLTYFQNEAQLDKSGLPSDRFFAERPEGSVSTLKIQRTQQEDSAVYLCASTFRDSFYEQYFGPGTRLTVT.

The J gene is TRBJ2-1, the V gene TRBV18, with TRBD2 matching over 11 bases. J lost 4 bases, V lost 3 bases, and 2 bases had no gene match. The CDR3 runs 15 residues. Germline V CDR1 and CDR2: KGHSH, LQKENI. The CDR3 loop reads CASSPTSGGYNEQFF. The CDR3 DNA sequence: TGTGCCAGCTCACCCACTAGCGGGGGTTACAATGAGCAGTTCTTC.

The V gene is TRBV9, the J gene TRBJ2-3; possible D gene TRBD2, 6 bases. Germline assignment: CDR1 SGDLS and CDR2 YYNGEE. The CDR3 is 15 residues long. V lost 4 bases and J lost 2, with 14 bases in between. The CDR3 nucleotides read TGTGCCAGCAGCCAGACTAGTACCCCCACAGATACGCAGTATTTT. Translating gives CASSQTSTPTDTQYF.